These 17 T cell receptor beta chains were all obtained from the same sample, sequenced in a study of identical twins. TCRdb reprocessed the 5' RACE reads with MiXCR, giving one entry per CDR3 protein. The table has 430,000 or so distinct CDR3 sequences, around 24% seen once. The same data also went into a second study, on T cells expressing NK-cell markers.

Input material: CD4+ T cells sorted from blood. These receptors were collected from a woman aged 18 to 35 in good health.

The V gene is TRBV29-1, the J gene TRBJ1-1; 8 bases are a match to TRBD1. Trimming took 6 bases from V and 1 from J; bases not matched to a gene: 10. The CDR3 consists of 15 residues. Germline V gives CDR1 SQVTM, CDR2 ANQGSEA. The DNA of the CDR3 is TGCAGCGTCGCCCCACAACAGGGGGAGAACACTGAAGCTTTCTTT. Translating gives CSVAPQQGENTEAFF.

This chain joins TRBV5-1 and TRBJ2-1; a possible D gene is TRBD2 (5 bases). Per the germline V gene, CDR1 is SGHRS and CDR2 is YFSETQ. Trimming pared 0 bases from V and 5 bases from J, leaving 9 bases between. CDR3 length: 14 amino acids. The CDR3 DNA sequence: TGCGCCAGCAGCTTGGTACCGGGGAACAATGAGCAGTTCTTC. Translating gives CASSLVPGNNEQFF.

This clonotype turned up a few times. The chain has TRBV7-3 and TRBJ2-3; 11 nucleotides match TRBD2. Germline assignment: CDR1 SGHTA and CDR2 FQGTGA. This CDR3 is 16 amino acids long. Trimming cost V 5 bases and J 5 bases; bases outside gene matches: 9. The CDR3 spells CASSPRLAGMVDTQYF. Written as DNA, the CDR3 is TGTGCCAGCAGCCCGCGACTAGCGGGGATGGTAGATACGCAGTATTTT.

This clonotype has just a few counts. V usage is TRBV18 and J usage is TRBJ1-1, with 7 nucleotides matching TRBD1. V shed 6 bases and J 7 bases; nucleotides not matched to a gene: 8. The CDR3 runs 13 residues. Germline V gene sequence: CDR1 KGHSH, CDR2 LQKENI. CDR3 sequence (DNA): TGTGCCAGCTCGCCTACAGGGGTGGGTGAAGCTTTCTTT. Residues: CASSPTGVGEAFF.

The genes are TRBV11-2 and TRBJ1-1; D call uncertain. Germline V gives CDR1 SGHAT, CDR2 FQNNGV. The CDR3 contains 13 residues. Trimming removed 4 bases from V and 4 bases from J, with 10 bases in between. CDR3 DNA sequence: TGTGCCAGCAGCTCACAATTAGGCACTGAAGCTTTCTTT. Residues: CASSSQLGTEAFF.

This chain connects TRBV11-2 to TRBJ2-7, with D tentatively TRBD2 (6 bases). Germline V gene lookup returns CDR1 SGHAT and CDR2 FQNNGV. The CDR3 runs 15 residues. Trimming removed 4 bases at V and 6 bases at J, with 19 bases between. The CDR3 spells CASSSTRGRGGEQYF. CDR3 bases: TGTGCCAGCAGCTCTACCCGGGGGAGAGGCGGCGAGCAGTACTTC.

This clonotype was detected a few times. The chain couples TRBV11-2 to TRBJ2-1; tentatively, D is TRBD2 (6 bases). This CDR3 has 18 amino acids. The germline gives CDR1 SGHAT, CDR2 FQNNGV. Between the trimmed V and J ends, which lost 4 bases and 6 bases, there was a span of 25 bases. DNA of the CDR3: TGTGCCAGCAGCTCGAGGGCGAGCGGGCGCACCCCACCCAATGAGCAGTTCTTC. Residues: CASSSRASGRTPPNEQFF.

The sample holds many counts of this clonotype. The chain uses TRBV12-3 or TRBV12-4 and TRBJ2-5; D unresolved. The V end lost 3 bases, the J end lost 5 bases, and 4 bases lay between the germline ends. CDR3 size: 11 residues. The CDR3 loop is CASSFYETQYF. As DNA, the CDR3 is TGTGCCAGCAGTTTTTATGAGACCCAGTACTTC.

V gene TRBV6-5 combines with J gene TRBJ2-3; 13 bases agree with TRBD2. CDR3 length equals 18 residues. Germline V gene lookup returns CDR1 MNHEY and CDR2 SVGAGI. V lost 0 bases, J lost 2 bases, and 5 bases stayed unmatched. The CDR3: CASSYSQGLAGNTDTQYF. CDR3 bases: TGTGCCAGCAGTTACTCCCAGGGACTAGCGGGGAACACAGATACGCAGTATTTT.

This clonotype occurred a few times. The chain links TRBV11-2 to TRBJ2-1; 11 nucleotides match TRBD2. Germline V lookup: CDR1 SGHAT, CDR2 FQNNGV. CDR3 length: 20 amino acids. With 1 base clipped from V and 0 bases from J, the junction kept 11 bases outside the gene matches. DNA for the CDR3: TGTGCCAGCAGCTTAGGGAGACTAGCGGGACCCACGAGCTCCTACAATGAGCAGTTCTTC. It is translated as CASSLGRLAGPTSSYNEQFF.

The rearrangement joins TRBV11-2 to TRBJ2-7; D might be TRBD1 or TRBD2, each matching 5 bases. Trimming pared 1 base from V and 5 bases from J, leaving 18 bases between. This CDR3 is built from 16 residues. In germline, CDR1 is SGHAT, CDR2 FQNNGV. CDR3: CASSLARSGAGHEQYF. As DNA, the CDR3 is TGTGCCAGCAGCTTAGCGAGATCTGGGGCGGGCCACGAGCAGTACTTC. Complete variable domain (other parts from reference TRBV11-2 and TRBJ2-7): EAGVAQSPRYKIIEKRQSVAFWCNPISGHATLYWYQQILGQGPKLLIQFQNNGVVDDSQLPKDRFSAERLKGVDSTLKIQPAKLEDSAVYLCASSLARSGAGHEQYFGPGTRLTVT.

The chain is built from TRBV7-8 and TRBJ2-3; D remains ambiguous. Between the trimmed V and J ends, which lost 1 base and 2 bases, there was a span of 10 bases. Germline V gene data show CDR1 as SGHVS and CDR2 as FQNEAQ. This CDR3 has 15 residues. The CDR3 coding sequence is TGTGCCAGCAGCTTAGGGAAAAGAATCACAGATACGCAGTATTTT. Translating it yields CASSLGKRITDTQYF.

The chain carries TRBV7-9 and TRBJ2-5, with D tentatively TRBD2 (5 bases). Germline V gene sequence: CDR1 SEHNR, CDR2 FQNEAQ (reference sequence). This CDR3 has 13 amino acids. Deletions cut 5 bases from V and 6 bases from J, with 13 bases between. This chain's CDR3 is CASSAASLQTQYF. The CDR3 region has the DNA TGTGCCAGCAGCGCCGCTAGCTTACAGACCCAGTACTTC.

This clonotype was picked up a small number of times. The V gene is TRBV12-3 or TRBV12-4, the J gene TRBJ2-7; the D is unclear. The V gene lost 0 bases and the J gene lost 1 base, with 10 bases spanning the gap. CDR3 length: 15 residues. In DNA form, the CDR3 reads TGTGCCAGCAGTTTAGCCCTCCAGCGATCCTACGAGCAGTACTTC. Translated: CASSLALQRSYEQYF.

The chain carries TRBV7-2 and TRBJ2-3; D is ambiguous. This CDR3 contains 15 residues. The V end lost 5 bases, the J end lost 1 base, and 13 bases lay between the germline ends. Germline CDR1 is SGHTA and CDR2 is FQGNSA. This chain's CDR3 is CASSPLGMGTDTQYF. CDR3 nucleotide sequence: TGTGCCAGCAGCCCATTGGGGATGGGCACAGATACGCAGTATTTT.

This chain uses TRBV5-6 with TRBJ2-1; D remains unclear. The CDR3 spans 16 residues. CDR1 and CDR2 from the germline V gene are SGHDT and YYEEEE. V lost 3 bases and J 1 base, leaving 14 bases between the germline ends. Here the CDR3 DNA reads TGTGCCAGCAGCTACACATCCTACGGTTCCTACAATGAGCAGTTCTTC. Translating gives CASSYTSYGSYNEQFF. Complete variable domain (other parts from reference TRBV5-6 and TRBJ2-1): DAGVTQSPTHLIKTRGQQVTLRCSPKSGHDTVSWYQQALGQGPQFIFQYYEEEERQRGNFPDRFSGHQFPNYSSELNVNALLLGDSALYLCASSYTSYGSYNEQFFGPGTRLTVL.

The sample holds a few counts of this clonotype. This chain links TRBV5-6 with TRBJ2-7, with TRBD1 as a possible D gene (5 bases). Germline V gene lookup returns CDR1 SGHDT and CDR2 YYEEEE. This CDR3 spans 16 amino acids. V lost 4 bases and J lost 4, with 21 bases in between. CDR3 DNA: TGTGCCAGCAGCCTGAAGGGCGCGGCAGGGATGTACGAGCAGTACTTC. Protein: CASSLKGAAGMYEQYF.